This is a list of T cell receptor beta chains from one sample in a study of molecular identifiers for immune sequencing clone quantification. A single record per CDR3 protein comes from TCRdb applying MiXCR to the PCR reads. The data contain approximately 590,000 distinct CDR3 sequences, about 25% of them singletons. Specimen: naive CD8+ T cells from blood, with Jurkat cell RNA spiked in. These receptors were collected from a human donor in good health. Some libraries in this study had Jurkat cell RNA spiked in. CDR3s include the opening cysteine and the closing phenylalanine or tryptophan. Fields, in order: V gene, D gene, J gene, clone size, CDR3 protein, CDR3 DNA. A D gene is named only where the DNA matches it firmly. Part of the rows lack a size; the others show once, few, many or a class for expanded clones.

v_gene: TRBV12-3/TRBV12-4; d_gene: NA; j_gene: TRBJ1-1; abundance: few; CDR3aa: CASSFTGTSPIMNTEAFF; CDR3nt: TGTGCCAGCAGTTTCACCGGGACCAGCCCAATTATGAACACTGAAGCTTTCTTT
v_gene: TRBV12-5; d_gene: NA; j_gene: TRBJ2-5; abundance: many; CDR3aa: CASGDAPGAEETQYF; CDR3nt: TGTGCTAGTGGTGATGCACCGGGGGCCGAAGAGACCCAGTACTTC
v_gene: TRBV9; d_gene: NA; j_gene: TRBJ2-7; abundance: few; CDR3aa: CASSVEAESYEQYF; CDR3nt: TGTGCCAGCAGCGTAGAGGCCGAGTCCTACGAGCAGTACTTC
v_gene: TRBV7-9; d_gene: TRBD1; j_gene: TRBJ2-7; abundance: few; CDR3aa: CASSPPGQRLYEQYF; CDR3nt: TGTGCCAGCTCCCCCCCGGGACAGAGACTTTACGAGCAGTACTTC
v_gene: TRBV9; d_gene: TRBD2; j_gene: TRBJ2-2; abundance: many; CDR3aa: CASSPERRRGVTGELFF; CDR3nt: TGTGCCAGCAGCCCTGAACGGCGGCGGGGGGTCACCGGGGAGCTGTTTTTT
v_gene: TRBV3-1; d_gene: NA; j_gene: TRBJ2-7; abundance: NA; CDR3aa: CASSSPVRGYEQYF; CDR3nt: TGTGCCAGCAGCTCCCCCGTGCGGGGCTACGAGCAGTACTTC
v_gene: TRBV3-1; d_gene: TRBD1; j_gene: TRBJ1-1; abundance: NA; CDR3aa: CASSQPTGGNTEAFF; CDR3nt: TGTGCCAGCAGCCAACCGACAGGGGGGAACACTGAAGCTTTCTTT
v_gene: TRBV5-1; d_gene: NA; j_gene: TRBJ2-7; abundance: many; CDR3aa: CASSLVPRVRDTSFYEQYF; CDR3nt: TGCGCCAGCAGCTTGGTCCCGCGTGTCCGGGACACTTCCTTCTACGAGCAGTACTTC
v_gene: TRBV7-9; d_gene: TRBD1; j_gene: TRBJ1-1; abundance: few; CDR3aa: CASSQTTGTGKGYNEAFF; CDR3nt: TGTGCCAGCAGCCAAACCACCGGGACAGGGAAAGGATATAATGAAGCTTTCTTT
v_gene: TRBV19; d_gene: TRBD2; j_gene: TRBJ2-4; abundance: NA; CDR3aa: CASRRGTRGTIAKNIQYF; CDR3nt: TGTGCCAGTAGGAGGGGGACTAGGGGGACGATAGCCAAAAACATTCAGTACTTC
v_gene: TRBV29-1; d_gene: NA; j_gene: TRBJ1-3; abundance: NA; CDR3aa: CSVEPGAGNTIYF; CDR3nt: TGCAGCGTTGAACCCGGGGCCGGAAACACCATATATTTT
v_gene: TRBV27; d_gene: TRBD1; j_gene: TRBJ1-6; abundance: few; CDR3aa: CASSLGDSSFSPLHF; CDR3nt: TGTGCCAGCAGTCTAGGGGACAGTTCTTTTTCACCCCTCCACTTT
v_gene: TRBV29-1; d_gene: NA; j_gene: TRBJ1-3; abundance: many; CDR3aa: CSAREGRSSGNTIYF; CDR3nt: TGCAGCGCTAGGGAAGGCAGAAGCTCTGGAAACACCATATATTTT
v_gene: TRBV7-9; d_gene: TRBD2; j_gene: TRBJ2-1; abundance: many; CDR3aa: CASSLAGGGSLYNEQFF; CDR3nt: TGTGCCAGCAGCTTAGCGGGAGGCGGGAGTCTGTACAATGAGCAGTTCTTC